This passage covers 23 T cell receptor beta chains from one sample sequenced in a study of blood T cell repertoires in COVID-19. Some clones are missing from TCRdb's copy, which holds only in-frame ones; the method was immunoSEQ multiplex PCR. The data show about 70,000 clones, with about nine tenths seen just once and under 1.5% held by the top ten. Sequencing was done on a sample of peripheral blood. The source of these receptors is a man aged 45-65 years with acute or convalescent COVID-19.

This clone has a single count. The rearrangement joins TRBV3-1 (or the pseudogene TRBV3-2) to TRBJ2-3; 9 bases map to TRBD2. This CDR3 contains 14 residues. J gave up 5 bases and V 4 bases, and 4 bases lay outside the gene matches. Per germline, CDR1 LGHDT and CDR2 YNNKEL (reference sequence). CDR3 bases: TGTGCCAGCAGCCGAGAGCGGGGGGTAGATACGCAGTATTTT. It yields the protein CASSRERGVDTQYF.

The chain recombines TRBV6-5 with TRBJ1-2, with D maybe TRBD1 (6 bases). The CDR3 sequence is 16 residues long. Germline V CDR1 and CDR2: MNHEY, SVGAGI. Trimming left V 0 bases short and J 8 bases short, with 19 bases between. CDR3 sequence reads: CASSYSPYLPGVGYTF. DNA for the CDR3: TGTGCCAGCAGTTACTCGCCCTACTTACCAGGGGTCGGCTACACCTTC.

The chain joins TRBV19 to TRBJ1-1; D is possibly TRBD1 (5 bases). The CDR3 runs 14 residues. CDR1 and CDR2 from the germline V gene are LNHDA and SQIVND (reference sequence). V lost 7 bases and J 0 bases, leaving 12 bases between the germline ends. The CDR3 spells CASKTARMNTEAFF. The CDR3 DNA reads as TGTGCCAGTAAGACAGCCAGAATGAACACTGAAGCTTTCTTT.

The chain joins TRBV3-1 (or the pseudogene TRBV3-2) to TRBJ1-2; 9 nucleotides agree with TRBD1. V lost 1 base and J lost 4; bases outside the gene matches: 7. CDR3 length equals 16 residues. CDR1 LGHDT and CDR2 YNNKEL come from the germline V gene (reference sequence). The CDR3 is CASSQGSGQGSYGYTF. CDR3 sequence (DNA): TGTGCCAGCAGCCAAGGGTCGGGACAGGGCTCCTATGGCTACACCTTC.

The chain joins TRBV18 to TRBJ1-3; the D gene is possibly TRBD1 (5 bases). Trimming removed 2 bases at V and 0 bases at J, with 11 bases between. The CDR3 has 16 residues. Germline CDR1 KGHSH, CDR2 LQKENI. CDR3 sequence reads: CASSPLGGGSGNTIYF. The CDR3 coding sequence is TGTGCCAGCTCACCATTAGGCGGGGGCTCTGGAAACACCATATATTTT.

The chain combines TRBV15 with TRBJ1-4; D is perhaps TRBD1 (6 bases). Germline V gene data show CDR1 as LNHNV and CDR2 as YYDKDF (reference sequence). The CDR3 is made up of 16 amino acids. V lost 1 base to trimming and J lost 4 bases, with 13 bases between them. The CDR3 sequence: CATSRGGTGLNEKLFF. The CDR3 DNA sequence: TGTGCCACCAGCAGAGGGGGAACAGGGCTTAATGAAAAACTGTTTTTT.

This CDR3 reads CASSSSRARREKLFF. Here the CDR3 DNA reads TGTGCCAGCAGCTCAAGTCGTGCGAGGCGAGAAAAACTGTTTTTT. V and J are TRBV9 and TRBJ1-4, with D unresolved. V was trimmed by 4 bases and J by 8 bases, leaving 18 bases between them. Germline CDR1 and CDR2: SGDLS and YYNGEE. The CDR3 has 15 residues. Drawing the rest from reference TRBV9 and TRBJ1-4, the complete variable domain is DSGVTQTPKHLITATGQRVTLRCSPRSGDLSVYWYQQSLDQGLQFLIQYYNGEERAKGNILERFSAQQFPDLHSELNLSSLELGDSALYFCASSSSRARREKLFFGSGTQLSVL.

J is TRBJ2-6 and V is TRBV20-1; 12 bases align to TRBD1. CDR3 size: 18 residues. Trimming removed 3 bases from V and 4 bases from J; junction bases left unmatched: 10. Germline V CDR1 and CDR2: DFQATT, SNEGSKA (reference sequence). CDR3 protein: CSASPPGQGARGANVLTF. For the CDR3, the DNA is TGCAGTGCTAGTCCCCCGGGACAGGGGGCGCGGGGGGCCAACGTCCTGACTTTC.

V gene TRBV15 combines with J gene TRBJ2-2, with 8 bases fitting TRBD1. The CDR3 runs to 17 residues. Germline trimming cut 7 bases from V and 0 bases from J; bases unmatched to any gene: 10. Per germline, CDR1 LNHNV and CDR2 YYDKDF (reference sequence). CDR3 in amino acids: CATKDPADRANTGELFF. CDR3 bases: TGTGCCACCAAGGATCCGGCGGACAGGGCGAACACCGGGGAGCTGTTTTTT.

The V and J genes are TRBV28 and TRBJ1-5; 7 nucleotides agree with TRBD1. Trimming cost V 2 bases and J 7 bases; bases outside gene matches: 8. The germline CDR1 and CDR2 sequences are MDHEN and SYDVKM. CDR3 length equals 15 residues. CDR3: CASSLGDRVRQPQHF. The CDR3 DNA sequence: TGTGCCAGCAGTTTAGGAGACAGGGTTCGGCAGCCCCAGCATTTT.

Written as DNA, the CDR3 is TGTGCCAGCAGCCAAGAAAACGCCGGAGCGGGGTCCTACGAGCAGTACTTC. Amino acid sequence: CASSQENAGAGSYEQYF. The chain links TRBV4-2 to TRBJ2-7, with 7 bases that match TRBD2. This CDR3 has 17 amino acids. The ends lost 0 bases at V and 1 base at J; junction bases unmatched: 9. Germline V gene data show CDR1 as LGHNA and CDR2 as YNFKEQ.

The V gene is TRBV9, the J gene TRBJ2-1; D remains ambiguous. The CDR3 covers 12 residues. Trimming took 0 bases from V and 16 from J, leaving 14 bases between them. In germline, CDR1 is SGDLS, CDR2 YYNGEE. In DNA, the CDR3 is TGTGCCAGCAGCGTAGCGGAGACTCAGATTTTCTTC. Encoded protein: CASSVAETQIFF.

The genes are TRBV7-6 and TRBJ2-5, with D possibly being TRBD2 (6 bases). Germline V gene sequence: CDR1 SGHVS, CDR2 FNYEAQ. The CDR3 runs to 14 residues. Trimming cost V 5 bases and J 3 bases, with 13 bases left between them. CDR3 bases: TGTGCCAGCAGCCGTCAACGGAGGGAAGAGACCCAGTACTTC. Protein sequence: CASSRQRREETQYF.

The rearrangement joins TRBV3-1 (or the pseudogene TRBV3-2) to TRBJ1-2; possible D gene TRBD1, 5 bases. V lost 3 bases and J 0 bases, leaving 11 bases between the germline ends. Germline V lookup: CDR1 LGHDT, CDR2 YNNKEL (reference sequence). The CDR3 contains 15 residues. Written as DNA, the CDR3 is TGTGCCAGCAGCCAGCGACAGAGCCCTAACTATGGCTACACCTTC. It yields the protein CASSQRQSPNYGYTF.

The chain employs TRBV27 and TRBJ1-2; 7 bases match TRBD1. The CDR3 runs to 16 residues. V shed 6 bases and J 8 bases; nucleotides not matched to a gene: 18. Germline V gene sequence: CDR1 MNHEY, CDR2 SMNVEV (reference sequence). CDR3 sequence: CASSPLGTAAIGGYTF. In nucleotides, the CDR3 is TGTGCCAGCAGCCCACTGGGGACAGCCGCTATTGGGGGCTACACCTTC.

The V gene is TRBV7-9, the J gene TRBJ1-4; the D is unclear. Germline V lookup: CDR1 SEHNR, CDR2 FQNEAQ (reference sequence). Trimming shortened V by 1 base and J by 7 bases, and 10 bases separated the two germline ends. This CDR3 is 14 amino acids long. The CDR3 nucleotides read TGTGCCAGCAGCTTAGATGGTAACGGTGAAAAACTGTTTTTT. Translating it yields CASSLDGNGEKLFF.

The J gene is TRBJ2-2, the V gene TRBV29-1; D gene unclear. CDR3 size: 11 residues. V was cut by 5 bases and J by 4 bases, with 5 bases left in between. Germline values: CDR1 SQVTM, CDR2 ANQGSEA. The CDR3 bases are TGCAGCGTTTCTCTCACCGGGGAGCTGTTTTTT. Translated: CSVSLTGELFF.

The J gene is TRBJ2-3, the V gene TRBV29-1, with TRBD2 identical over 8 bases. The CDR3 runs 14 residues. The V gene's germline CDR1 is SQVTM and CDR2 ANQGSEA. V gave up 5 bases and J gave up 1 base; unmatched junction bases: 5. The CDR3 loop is CSVQAGVGTDTQYF. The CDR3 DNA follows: TGCAGCGTTCAAGCGGGGGTAGGCACAGATACGCAGTATTTT.

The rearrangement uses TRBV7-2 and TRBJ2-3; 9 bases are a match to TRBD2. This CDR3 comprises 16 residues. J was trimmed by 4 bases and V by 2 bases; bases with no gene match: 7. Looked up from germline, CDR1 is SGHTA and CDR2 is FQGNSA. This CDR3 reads CASSLSLAGNADTQYF. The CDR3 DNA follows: TGTGCCAGCAGCTTAAGTCTAGCGGGAAACGCAGATACGCAGTATTTT.

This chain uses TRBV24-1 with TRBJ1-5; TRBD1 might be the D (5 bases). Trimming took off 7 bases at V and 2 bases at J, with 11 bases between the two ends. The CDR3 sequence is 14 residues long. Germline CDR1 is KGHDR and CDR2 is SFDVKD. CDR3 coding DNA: TGTGCCACCAGGGGGGGAGGGGGCAATCAGCCCCAGCATTTT. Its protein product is CATRGGGGNQPQHF.

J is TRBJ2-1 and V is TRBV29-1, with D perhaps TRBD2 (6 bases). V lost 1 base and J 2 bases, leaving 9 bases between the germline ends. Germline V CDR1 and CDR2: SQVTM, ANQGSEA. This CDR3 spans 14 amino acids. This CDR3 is CSVEGRLAYNEQFF. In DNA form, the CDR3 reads TGCAGCGTTGAAGGCCGACTAGCCTACAATGAGCAGTTCTTC.

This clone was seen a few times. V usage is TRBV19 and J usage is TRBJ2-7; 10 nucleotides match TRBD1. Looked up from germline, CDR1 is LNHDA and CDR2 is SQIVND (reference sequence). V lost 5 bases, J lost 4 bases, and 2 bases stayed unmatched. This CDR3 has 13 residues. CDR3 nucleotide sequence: TGTGCCAGTAGTGTGGGACAGGGGTACGAGCAGTACGTC. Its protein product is CASSVGQGYEQYV.

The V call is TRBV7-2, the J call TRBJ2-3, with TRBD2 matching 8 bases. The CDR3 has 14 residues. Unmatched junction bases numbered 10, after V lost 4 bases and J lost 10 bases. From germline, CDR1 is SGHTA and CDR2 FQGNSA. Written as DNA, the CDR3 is TGTGCCAGCAGCTCGGGACGGGACGGGGGGGCGCAGTATTTT. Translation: CASSSGRDGGAQYF.